This TCR beta chain was found in a study of T cell changes during pregnancy in multiple sclerosis. The CDR3 length is 18 residues. The V end was cut by 5 bases, the J end by 4 bases, with 23 bases between. Germline CDR1 and CDR2: SGHAT and FQNNGV. Libraries were prepared by immunoSEQ multiplex PCR; TCRdb keeps only in-frame clonotypes and omits some of them. This table has about 38,000 clones, about 90% appearing once. The sample consisted of CD4+ T cells from peripheral blood mononuclear cells, taken in the second trimester of pregnancy. The TCR sequence derives from a female donor with multiple sclerosis, enrolled in a pregnancy study. The chain recombines TRBV11-2 with TRBJ2-2; possibly TRBD2 for D (6 bases). The chain's CDR3 is CASSLSLLALGGTGELFF. DNA for the CDR3: TGTGCCAGCAGCCTTTCGCTTCTCGCGTTGGGGGGCACCGGGGAGCTGTTTTTT.